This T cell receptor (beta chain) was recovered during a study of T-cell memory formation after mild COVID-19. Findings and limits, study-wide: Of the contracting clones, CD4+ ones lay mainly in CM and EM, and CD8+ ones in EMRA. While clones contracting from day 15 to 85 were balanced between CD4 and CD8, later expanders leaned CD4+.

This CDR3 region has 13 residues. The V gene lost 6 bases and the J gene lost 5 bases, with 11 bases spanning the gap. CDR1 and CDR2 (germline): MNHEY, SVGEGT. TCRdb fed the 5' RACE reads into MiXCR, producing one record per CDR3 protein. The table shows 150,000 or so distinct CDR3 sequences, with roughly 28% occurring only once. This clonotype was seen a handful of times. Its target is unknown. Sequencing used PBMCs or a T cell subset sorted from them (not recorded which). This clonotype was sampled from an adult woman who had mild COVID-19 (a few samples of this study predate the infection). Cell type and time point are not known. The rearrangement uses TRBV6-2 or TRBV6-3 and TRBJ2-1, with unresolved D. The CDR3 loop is CASRPQENNEQFF. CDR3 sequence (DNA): TGTGCCAGCAGACCCCAGGAGAACAATGAGCAGTTCTTC.